The present T cell receptor (beta chain) was sequenced within a study of monozygotic twins with inflammatory bowel disease. During cDNA synthesis, UMIs that each contained a 6-nucleotide sample barcode were added by means of template switching. One entry per CDR3 protein, without DNA, is what TCRdb gives after re-calling the 5' RACE reads. In all, the sample yields roughly 150,000 distinct CDR3 sequences. Germline CDR1 reads SGHRS; CDR2 reads YFSETQ. This CDR3 is built from 14 residues. Material: blood. This receptor was taken from a human donor with ulcerative colitis or Crohn's disease, or a healthy co-twin of an affected twin (not recorded which). The gene calls are TRBV5-1 and TRBJ2-5. CDR3 loop: CASSPTRNQETQYF.